The T cell receptor (beta chain) under discussion was sequenced for a study of blood T cell repertoires in COVID-19. This CDR3 is 14 amino acids long. Germline V lookup: CDR1 MNHEY, CDR2 SMNVEV (reference sequence). Trimming left V 6 bases short and J 6 bases short, with 18 bases between. In the authors' workflow: Reference gene primer amplification yielded estimated nucleated cell counts. Data came from immunoSEQ multiplex PCR; TCRdb stores just in-frame clones and leaves some out. D and trimming come from the DNA, and the V and J calls and clone size come from that table. The repertoire consists of 65,000 to 95,000 clones, with just under 85% occurring once and the leading ten covering 15% to 20%.

Sequenced sample: peripheral blood. The sequence was obtained from a man at least 80 years old with active or convalescent COVID-19. The V call is TRBV27, the J call TRBJ2-7; the D gene is possibly TRBD1 (6 bases). Here the CDR3 reads CASRKSRQVSEQYV. CDR3 in DNA: TGTGCCAGCAGAAAATCTCGACAGGTATCCGAGCAGTACGTC.